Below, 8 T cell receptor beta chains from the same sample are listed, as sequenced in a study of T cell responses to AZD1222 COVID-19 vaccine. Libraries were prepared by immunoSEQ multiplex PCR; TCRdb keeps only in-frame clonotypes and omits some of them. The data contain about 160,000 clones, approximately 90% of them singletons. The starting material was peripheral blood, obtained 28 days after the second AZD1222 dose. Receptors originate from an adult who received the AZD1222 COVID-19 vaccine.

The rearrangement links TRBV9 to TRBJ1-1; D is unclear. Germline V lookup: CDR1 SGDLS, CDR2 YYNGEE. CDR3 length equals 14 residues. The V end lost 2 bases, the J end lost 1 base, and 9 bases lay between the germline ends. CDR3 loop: CASSVLPENTEAFF. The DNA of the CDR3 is TGTGCCAGCAGCGTCCTGCCCGAGAACACTGAAGCTTTCTTT.

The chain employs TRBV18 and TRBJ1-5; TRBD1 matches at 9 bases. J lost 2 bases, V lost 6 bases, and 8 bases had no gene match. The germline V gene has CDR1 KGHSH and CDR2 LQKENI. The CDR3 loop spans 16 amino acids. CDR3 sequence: CASSSQGAGGNQPQHF. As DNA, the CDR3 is TGTGCCAGCTCGTCACAGGGGGCGGGAGGCAATCAGCCCCAGCATTTT.

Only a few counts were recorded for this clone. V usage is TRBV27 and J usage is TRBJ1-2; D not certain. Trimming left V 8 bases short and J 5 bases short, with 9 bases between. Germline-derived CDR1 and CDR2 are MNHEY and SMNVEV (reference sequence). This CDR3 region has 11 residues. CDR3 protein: CASFRRYGYTF. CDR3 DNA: TGTGCCAGCTTCAGGAGATATGGCTACACCTTC.

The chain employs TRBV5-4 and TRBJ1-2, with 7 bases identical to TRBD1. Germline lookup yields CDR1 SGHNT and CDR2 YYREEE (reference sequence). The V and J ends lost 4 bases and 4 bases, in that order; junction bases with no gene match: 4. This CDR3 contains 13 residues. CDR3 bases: TGTGCCAGCAGCCGGGACAGCAGCTATGGCTACACCTTC. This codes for CASSRDSSYGYTF.

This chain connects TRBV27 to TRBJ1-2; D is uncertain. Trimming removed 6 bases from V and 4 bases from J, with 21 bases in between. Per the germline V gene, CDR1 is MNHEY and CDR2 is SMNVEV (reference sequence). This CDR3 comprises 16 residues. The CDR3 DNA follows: TGTGCCAGCAGCCTATCACCCCCCACATTTTTCTATGGCTACACCTTC. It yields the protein CASSLSPPTFFYGYTF.

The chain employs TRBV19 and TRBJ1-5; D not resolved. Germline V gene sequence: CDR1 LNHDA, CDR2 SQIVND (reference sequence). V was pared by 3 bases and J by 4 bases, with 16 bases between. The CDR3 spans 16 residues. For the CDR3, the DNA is TGTGCCAGTAGTATGGTAGAACGCCTGTTGAATCAGCCCCAGCATTTT. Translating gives CASSMVERLLNQPQHF. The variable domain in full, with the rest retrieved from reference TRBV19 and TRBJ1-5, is DGGITQSPKYLFRKEGQNVTLSCEQNLNHDAMYWYRQDPGQGLRLIYYSQIVNDFQKGDIAEGYSVSREKKESFPLTVTSAQKNPTAFYLCASSMVERLLNQPQHFGDGTRLSIL.

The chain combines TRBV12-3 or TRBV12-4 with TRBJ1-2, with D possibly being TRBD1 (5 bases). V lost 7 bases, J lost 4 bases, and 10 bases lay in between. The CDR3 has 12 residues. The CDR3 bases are TGTGCCAGCACCATGGACACCTATGGCTACACCTTC. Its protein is CASTMDTYGYTF.

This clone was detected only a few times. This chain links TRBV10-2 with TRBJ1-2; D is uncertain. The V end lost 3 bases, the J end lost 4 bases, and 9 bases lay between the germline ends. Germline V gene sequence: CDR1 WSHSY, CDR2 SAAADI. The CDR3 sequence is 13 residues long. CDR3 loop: CASSERGGYGYTF. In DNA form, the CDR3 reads TGCGCCAGCAGTGAACGGGGAGGCTATGGCTACACCTTC.